This T cell receptor beta chain is from a study of T cell repertoires in cytomegalovirus infection. Study background: Used in the study were CMV epitopes, some recently identified and HLA-C-restricted, others well-studied and HLA-B-restricted. Matching HLA type, along with CMV infection, was indicated by public TCR beta signatures.

TCRdb redid the calling of the reads with MiXCR, one entry per CDR3 protein. The sample contains more than 250,000 distinct CDR3 sequences, 20% to 30% of which appear only once. Study-wide results and limits: Within the response measured ex vivo, HLA-C-restricted CMV-specific TCR beta clonotypes were dominant. Carriers of CMV plus the relevant HLA were identified by cumulative public TCR beta family frequency.

CDR1 and CDR2 from the germline V gene are SGHTA and FQGNSA. Trimming pared 8 bases from V and 3 bases from J, leaving 14 bases between. CDR3 length: 13 residues. This clonotype has at least ten counts. No antigen is known for it. This TCR was sampled from a human donor in good health (CMV status not recorded). Some clones in this sample may be carry-over from other donors' samples. The material sequenced was cultured PBMCs, taken from culture after CMV antigen stimulation. This chain links TRBV7-2 with TRBJ2-7; tentatively, D is TRBD2 (5 bases). The CDR3 nucleotides read TGTGCCAGCCTAGCTGTAGGGATCTACGAGCAGTACTTC. Translation gives CASLAVGIYEQYF.